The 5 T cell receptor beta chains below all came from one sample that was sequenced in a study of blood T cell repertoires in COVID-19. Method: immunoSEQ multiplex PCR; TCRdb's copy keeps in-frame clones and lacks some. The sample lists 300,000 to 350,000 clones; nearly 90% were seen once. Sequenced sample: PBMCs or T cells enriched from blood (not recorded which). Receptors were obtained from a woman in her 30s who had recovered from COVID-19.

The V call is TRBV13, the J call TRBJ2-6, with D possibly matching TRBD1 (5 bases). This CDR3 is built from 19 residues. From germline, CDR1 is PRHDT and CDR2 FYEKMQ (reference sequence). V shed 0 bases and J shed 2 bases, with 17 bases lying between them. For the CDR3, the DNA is TGTGCCAGCAGCTTAGGGCCGCTAGGGGTGGATCCTGGGGCCAACGTCCTGACTTTC. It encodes CASSLGPLGVDPGANVLTF.

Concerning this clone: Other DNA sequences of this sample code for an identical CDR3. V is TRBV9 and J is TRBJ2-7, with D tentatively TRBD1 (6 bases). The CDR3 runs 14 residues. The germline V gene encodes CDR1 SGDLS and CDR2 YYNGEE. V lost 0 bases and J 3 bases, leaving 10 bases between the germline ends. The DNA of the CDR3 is TGTGCCAGCAGCGTAGCGGGACATAGCTACGAGCAGTACTTC. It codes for CASSVAGHSYEQYF.

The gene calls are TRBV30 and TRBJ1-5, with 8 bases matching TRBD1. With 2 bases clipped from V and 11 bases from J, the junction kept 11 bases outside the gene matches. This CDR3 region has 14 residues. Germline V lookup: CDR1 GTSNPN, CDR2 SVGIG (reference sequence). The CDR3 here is CAWSPGTGPLSQHF. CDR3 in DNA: TGTGCCTGGAGTCCCGGGACAGGCCCTTTGTCCCAGCATTTT.

CDR3 bases: TGTGCCAGCAGCTTACTCTATTCAACTAATGAAAAACTGTTTTTT. Its translation: CASSLLYSTNEKLFF. The chain uses TRBV5-8 and TRBJ1-4, with no clear D. V was pared by 2 bases and J by 0 bases, with 8 bases between. From germline, CDR1 is SGHTS and CDR2 YDEGEE. The CDR3 totals 15 residues.

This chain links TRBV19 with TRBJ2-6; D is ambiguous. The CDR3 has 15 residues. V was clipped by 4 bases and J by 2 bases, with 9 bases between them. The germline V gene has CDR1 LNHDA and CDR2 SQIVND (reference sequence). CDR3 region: CASSNRQAGANVLTF. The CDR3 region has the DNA TGTGCCAGTAGTAACCGCCAGGCTGGGGCCAACGTCCTGACTTTC.